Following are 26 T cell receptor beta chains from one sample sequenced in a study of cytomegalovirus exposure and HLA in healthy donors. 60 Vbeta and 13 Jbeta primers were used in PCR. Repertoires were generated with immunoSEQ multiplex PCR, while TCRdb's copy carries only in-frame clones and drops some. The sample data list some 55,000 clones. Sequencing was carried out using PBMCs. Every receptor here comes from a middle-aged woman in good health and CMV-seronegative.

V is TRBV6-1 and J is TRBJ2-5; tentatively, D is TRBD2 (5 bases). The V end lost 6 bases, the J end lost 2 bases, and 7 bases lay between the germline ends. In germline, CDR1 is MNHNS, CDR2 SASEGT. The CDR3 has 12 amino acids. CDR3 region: CASRDWQETQYF. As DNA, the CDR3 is TGTGCCAGCAGGGACTGGCAAGAGACCCAGTACTTC.

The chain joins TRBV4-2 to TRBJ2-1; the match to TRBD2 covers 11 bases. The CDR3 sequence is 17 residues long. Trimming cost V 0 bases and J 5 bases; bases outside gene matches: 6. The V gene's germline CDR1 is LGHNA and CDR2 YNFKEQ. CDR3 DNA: TGTGCCAGCAGCCAAGATTGGGGACTAGCGGTTAACAATGAGCAGTTCTTC. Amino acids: CASSQDWGLAVNNEQFF.

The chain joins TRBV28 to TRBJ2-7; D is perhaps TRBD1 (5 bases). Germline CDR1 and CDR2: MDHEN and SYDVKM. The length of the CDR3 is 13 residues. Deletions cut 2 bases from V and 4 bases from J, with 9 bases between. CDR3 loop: CASSLGREYEQYF. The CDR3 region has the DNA TGTGCCAGCAGTTTAGGCAGGGAATACGAGCAGTACTTC. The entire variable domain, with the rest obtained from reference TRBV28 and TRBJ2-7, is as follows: DVKVTQSSRYLVKRTGEKVFLECVQDMDHENMFWYRQDPGLGLRLIYFSYDVKMKEKGDIPEGYSVSREKKERFSLILESASTNQTSMYLCASSLGREYEQYFGPGTRLTVT.

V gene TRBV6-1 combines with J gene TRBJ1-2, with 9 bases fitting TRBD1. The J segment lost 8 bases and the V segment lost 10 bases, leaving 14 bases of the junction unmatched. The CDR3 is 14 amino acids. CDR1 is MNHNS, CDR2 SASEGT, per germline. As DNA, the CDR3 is TGTGCCACCACCCTGGGACAGGGATCAGAAGGCTACACCTTC. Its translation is CATTLGQGSEGYTF.

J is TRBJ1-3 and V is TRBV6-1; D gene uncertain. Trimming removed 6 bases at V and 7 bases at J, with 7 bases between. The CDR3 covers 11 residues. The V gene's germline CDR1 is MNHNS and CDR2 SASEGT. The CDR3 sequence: CASSFGNTIYF. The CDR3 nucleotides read TGTGCCAGCAGCTTCGGGAACACCATATATTTT.

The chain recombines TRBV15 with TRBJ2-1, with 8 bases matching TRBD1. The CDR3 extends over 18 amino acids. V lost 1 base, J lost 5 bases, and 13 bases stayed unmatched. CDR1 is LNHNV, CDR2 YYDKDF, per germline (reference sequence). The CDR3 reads CATSRGQPSGGWDNEQFF. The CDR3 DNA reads TGTGCCACCAGCAGAGGCCAACCCTCAGGGGGCTGGGACAATGAGCAGTTCTTC.

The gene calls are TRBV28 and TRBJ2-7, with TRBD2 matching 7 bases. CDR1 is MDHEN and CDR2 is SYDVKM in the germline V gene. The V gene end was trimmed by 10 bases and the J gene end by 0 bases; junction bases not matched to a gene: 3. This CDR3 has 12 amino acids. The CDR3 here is CATRDYSYEQYF. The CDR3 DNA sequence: TGTGCCACCCGGGACTACTCCTACGAGCAGTACTTC.

The chain's CDR3 is CASSLGVTDTQYF. CDR3 DNA sequence: TGTGCCAGCAGCTTAGGAGTGACAGATACGCAGTATTTT. V and J are TRBV7-9 and TRBJ2-3; D ambiguous. CDR3 length: 13 residues. Germline CDR1 SEHNR, CDR2 FQNEAQ (reference sequence). The germline V and J ends were trimmed by 1 base and 3 bases, with 5 bases remaining between them.

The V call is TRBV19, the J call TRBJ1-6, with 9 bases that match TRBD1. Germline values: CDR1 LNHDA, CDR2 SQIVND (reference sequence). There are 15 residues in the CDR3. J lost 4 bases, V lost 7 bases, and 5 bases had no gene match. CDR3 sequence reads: CASKTGQGYNSPLHF. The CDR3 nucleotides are TGTGCCAGTAAAACCGGACAGGGGTATAATTCACCCCTCCACTTT.

CDR3 in amino acids: CAWSVRRGRGDTQYF. DNA for the CDR3: TGTGCCTGGAGTGTACGCAGGGGGCGCGGGGATACGCAGTATTTT. The chain recombines TRBV30 with TRBJ2-3; 8 bases agree with TRBD1. V gave up 0 bases and J gave up 6 bases; unmatched junction bases: 8. The germline gives CDR1 GTSNPN, CDR2 SVGIG (reference sequence). This CDR3 region has 15 residues.

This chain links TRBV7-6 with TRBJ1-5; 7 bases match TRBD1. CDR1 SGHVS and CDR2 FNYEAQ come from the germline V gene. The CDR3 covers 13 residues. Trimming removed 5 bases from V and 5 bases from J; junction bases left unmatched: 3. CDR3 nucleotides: TGTGCCAGCAGCCTAGGGACAGATCAGCCCCAGCATTTT. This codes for CASSLGTDQPQHF.

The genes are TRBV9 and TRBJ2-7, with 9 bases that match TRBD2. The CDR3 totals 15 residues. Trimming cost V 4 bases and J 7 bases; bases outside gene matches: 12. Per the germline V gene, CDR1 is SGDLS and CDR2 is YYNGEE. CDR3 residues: CASSPTLAGSGEQYF. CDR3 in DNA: TGTGCCAGCAGCCCCACACTAGCGGGCTCGGGAGAGCAGTACTTC.

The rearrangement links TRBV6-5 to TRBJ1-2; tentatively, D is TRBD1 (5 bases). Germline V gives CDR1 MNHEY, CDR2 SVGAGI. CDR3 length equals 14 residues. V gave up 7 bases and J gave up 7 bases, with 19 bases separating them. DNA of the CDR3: TGTGCCAGCACTCCTATGACAGCTCTGCGTGGCTACACCTTC. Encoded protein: CASTPMTALRGYTF.

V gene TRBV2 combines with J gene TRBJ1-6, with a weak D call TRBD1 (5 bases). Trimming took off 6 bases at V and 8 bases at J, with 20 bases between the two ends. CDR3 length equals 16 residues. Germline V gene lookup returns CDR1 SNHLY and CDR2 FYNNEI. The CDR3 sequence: CASRRDRLGGYSPLHF. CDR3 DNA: TGTGCCAGCAGACGCGACCGGCTGGGGGGATATTCACCCCTCCACTTT.

The DNA for the CDR3 is TGTGCCACCAGCAGACTCGACCCGGACTCTACTGAAGCTTTCTTT. Its protein product is CATSRLDPDSTEAFF. The gene calls are TRBV15 and TRBJ1-1; no definite D call. CDR1 is LNHNV and CDR2 is YYDKDF in the germline V gene (reference sequence). V lost 2 bases, J lost 5 bases, and 15 bases lay in between. The CDR3 covers 15 residues.

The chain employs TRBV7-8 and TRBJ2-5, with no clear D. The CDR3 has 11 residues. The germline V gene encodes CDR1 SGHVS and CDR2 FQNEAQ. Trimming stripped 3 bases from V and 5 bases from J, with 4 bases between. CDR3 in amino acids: CASSFLETQYF. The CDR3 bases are TGTGCCAGCAGCTTCTTGGAGACCCAGTACTTC. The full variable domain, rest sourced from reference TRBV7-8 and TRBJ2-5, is GAGVSQSPRYKVAKRGQDVALRCDPISGHVSLFWYQQALGQGPEFLTYFQNEAQLDKSGLPSDRFFAERPEGSVSTLKIQRTQQEDSAVYLCASSFLETQYFGPGTRLLVL.

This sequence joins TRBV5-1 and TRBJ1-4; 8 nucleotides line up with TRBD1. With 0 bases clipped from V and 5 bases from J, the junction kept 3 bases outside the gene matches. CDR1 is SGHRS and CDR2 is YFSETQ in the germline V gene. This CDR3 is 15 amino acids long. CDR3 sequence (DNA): TGCGCCAGCAGCTTGGCCCGACAGGGGAATGAAAAACTGTTTTTT. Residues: CASSLARQGNEKLFF.

This CDR3 is CASKDRINSPLHF. DNA of the CDR3: TGTGCCAGCAAGGACAGAATTAATTCACCCCTCCACTTT. The chain is built from TRBV6-1 and TRBJ1-6; weak D call: TRBD1 (6 bases). The CDR3 loop spans 13 amino acids. Looked up from germline, CDR1 is MNHNS and CDR2 is SASEGT. Deletions cut 7 bases from V and 6 bases from J, with 10 bases between.

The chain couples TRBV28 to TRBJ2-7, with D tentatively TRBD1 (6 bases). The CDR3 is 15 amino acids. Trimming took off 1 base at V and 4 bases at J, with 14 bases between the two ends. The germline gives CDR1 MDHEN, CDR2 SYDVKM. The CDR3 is CASSLLKGVEYEQYF. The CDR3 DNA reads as TGTGCCAGCAGTTTATTAAAGGGGGTAGAATACGAGCAGTACTTC.

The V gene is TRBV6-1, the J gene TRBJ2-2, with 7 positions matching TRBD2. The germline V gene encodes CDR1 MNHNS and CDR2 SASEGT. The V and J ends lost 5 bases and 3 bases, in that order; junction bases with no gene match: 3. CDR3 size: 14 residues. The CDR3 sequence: CASSTGGDTGELFF. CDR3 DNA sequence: TGTGCCAGCAGTACTGGGGGGGACACCGGGGAGCTGTTTTTT.

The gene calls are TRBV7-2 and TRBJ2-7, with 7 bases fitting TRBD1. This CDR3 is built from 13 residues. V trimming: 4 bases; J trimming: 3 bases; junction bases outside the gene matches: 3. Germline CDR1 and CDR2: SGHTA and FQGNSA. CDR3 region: CASSSGQSYEQYF. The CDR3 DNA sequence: TGTGCCAGCAGCTCGGGACAGAGCTACGAGCAGTACTTC.

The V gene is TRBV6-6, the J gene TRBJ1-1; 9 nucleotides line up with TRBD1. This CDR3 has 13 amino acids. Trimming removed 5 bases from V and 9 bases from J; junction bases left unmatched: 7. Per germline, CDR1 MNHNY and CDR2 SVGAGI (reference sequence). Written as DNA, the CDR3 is TGTGCCAGCAGTGTTGGGACAGGGAGGAAAGCTTTCTTT. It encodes CASSVGTGRKAFF.

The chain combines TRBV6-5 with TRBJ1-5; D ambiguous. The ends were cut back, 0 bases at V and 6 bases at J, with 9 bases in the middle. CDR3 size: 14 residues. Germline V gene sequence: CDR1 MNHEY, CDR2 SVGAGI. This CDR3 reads CASSYSRSVQPQHF. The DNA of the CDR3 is TGTGCCAGCAGTTACTCGAGAAGCGTTCAGCCCCAGCATTTT.

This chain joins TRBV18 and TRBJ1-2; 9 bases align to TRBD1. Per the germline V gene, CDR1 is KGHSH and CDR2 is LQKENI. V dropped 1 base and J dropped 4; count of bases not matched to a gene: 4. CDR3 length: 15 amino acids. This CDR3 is CASSPQGQGFYGYTF. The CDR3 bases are TGTGCCAGCTCACCACAGGGACAGGGCTTCTATGGCTACACCTTC.

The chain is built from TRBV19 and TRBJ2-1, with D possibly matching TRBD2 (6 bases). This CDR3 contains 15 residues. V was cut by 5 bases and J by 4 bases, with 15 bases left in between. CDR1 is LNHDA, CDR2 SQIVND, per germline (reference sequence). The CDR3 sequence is CASSDRHGGYNEQFF. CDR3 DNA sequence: TGTGCCAGTAGTGACCGGCACGGAGGGTACAATGAGCAGTTCTTC.

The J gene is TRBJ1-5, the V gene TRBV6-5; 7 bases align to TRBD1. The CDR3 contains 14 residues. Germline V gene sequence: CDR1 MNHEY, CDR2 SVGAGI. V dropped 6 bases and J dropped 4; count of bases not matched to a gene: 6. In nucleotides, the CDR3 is TGTGCCAGCAGCCTGACAGGGACTAATCAGCCCCAGCATTTT. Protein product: CASSLTGTNQPQHF.